These 6 T cell receptor beta chains came from one sample sequenced in a study of shared clonotypes between healthy human individuals. Terminally differentiated effector memory CD45RA+ cells were left out of the naive CD8 fraction, which was CD45RO-negative and positively selected for CCR7. Profiling relied on immunoSEQ multiplex PCR, and the TCRdb table lists in-frame clones only, not all of them. The sample lists about 550,000 clones, just under 97% occurring once. Source material: naive CD8+ T cells sorted from blood. These receptors were taken from a woman aged 25 to 39 in good health.

The CDR3 coding sequence is TGCAGCGCCACCGGACTAGCGGGGGACTACGAGCAGTACTTC. Translation gives CSATGLAGDYEQYF. V usage is TRBV29-1 and J usage is TRBJ2-7; TRBD2 matches at 13 bases. Germline assignment: CDR1 SQVTM and CDR2 ANQGSEA. V gave up 7 bases and J gave up 3 bases; unmatched junction bases: 6. There are 14 residues in the CDR3.

The chain combines TRBV15 with TRBJ1-4; TRBD1 agrees at 7 bases. This CDR3 is built from 14 residues. Losses at the gene ends were 5 bases for V and 2 bases for J; bases not matched to a gene: 2. CDR1 and CDR2 from the germline V gene are LNHNV and YYDKDF (reference sequence). DNA of the CDR3: TGTGCCACCAGCTGGGGACAGACTAATGAAAAACTGTTTTTT. Translating it yields CATSWGQTNEKLFF.

V is TRBV5-1 and J is TRBJ2-1; TRBD2 matches at 9 bases. V lost 3 bases to trimming and J lost 5 bases; unmatched junction nucleotides: 9. The germline V gene has CDR1 SGHRS and CDR2 YFSETQ. The CDR3 has 16 amino acids. The CDR3 DNA is TGCGCCAGCAGCTGGACGGGACTAGCTTTGAACAATGAGCAGTTCTTC. Translating it yields CASSWTGLALNNEQFF.

This chain links TRBV7-9 with TRBJ2-2; 9 positions agree with TRBD2. Per germline, CDR1 SEHNR and CDR2 FQNEAQ (reference sequence). The CDR3 runs 18 residues. The V segment lost 5 bases and the J segment 2 bases; nucleotides outside the gene matches: 12. For the CDR3, the DNA is TGTGCCAGCAGCCCTACGACCTCGACTAGCGGTAACACCGGGGAGCTGTTTTTT. Translated: CASSPTTSTSGNTGELFF.

This chain uses TRBV11-3 with TRBJ2-1, with 9 bases aligning to TRBD2. V trimming: 4 bases; J trimming: 8 bases; junction bases outside the gene matches: 9. Germline values: CDR1 SGHNT, CDR2 YENEEA. The CDR3 has 15 residues. The chain's CDR3 is CASSSGVAGVHEQFF. The DNA of the CDR3 is TGTGCCAGCAGCTCCGGCGTAGCGGGAGTACATGAGCAGTTCTTC.

J is TRBJ2-1 and V is TRBV9, with unresolved D. Germline values: CDR1 SGDLS, CDR2 YYNGEE. This CDR3 has 12 residues. The V end was cut by 3 bases, the J end by 10 bases, with 11 bases between. For the CDR3, the DNA is TGTGCCAGCAGCGCCCGTAACAGAGAGCAGTTCTTC. It codes for CASSARNREQFF.